This T cell receptor (beta chain) was found in a study of cytomegalovirus exposure and HLA in healthy donors. As concerns this clone: The antigen is not known.

PCR used 60 Vbeta primers and 13 Jbeta primers. Method: immunoSEQ multiplex PCR; TCRdb's copy keeps in-frame clones and lacks some. The top ten hold approximately 1.3% of the sample, which has about 150,000 clones, approximately 81% seen once. Study results and limitations: Later, an analysis showed that TCR beta chains associated with HLA were more clonally expanded than others that were equally common. Whilst most TCR sequences proved rare, a subset of public TCRs occurred across many donors.

This TCR derives from a man aged 18 to 29 in good health and CMV-seronegative. The sequenced sample was PBMCs.

Here the CDR3 reads CASTLGMIGAQSYNEQFF. DNA of the CDR3: TGTGCCAGCACCCTTGGGATGATAGGGGCTCAATCCTACAATGAGCAGTTCTTC. The gene calls are TRBV7-8 and TRBJ2-1, with TRBD1 as a possible D gene (5 bases). Germline loops: CDR1 SGHVS, CDR2 FQNEAQ. The CDR3 consists of 18 residues. Trimming cost V 7 bases and J 1 base, with 23 bases left between them.